The present T cell receptor (beta chain) was sequenced within a study of T-cell memory formation after mild COVID-19. For the study at large: TCR clustering was largely donor specific.

Remarks on this clonotype: Antigen unknown.

TCRdb used MiXCR to reprocess the 5' RACE reads, holding one entry per CDR3 protein. The repertoire holds more than 250,000 distinct CDR3 sequences, about a sixth seen once, with 23% in the top ten. CDR1 is SEHNR and CDR2 is FQNEAQ in the germline V gene (reference sequence). The V end was cut by 3 bases, the J end by 0 bases, with 6 bases between. This CDR3 spans 14 amino acids. Study-level findings and limits: Some clones that responded turned up in pre-infection memory, which suggests that cross-reactive memory joined in. A balance of CD4 and CD8 characterized clones contracting day 15 to 85, whereas later expanders leaned CD4+. Second-wave clones that peaked on day 37 lacked confirmed SARS-CoV-2 specificity.

The V call is TRBV7-9, the J call TRBJ1-5; D unclear. Specimen: PBMCs or a T cell subset sorted from them (not recorded which). The clonotype comes from a man in his late teens or twenties who had mild COVID-19 (a few samples of this study predate the infection). Cell type and time point are not known. The DNA of the CDR3 is TGTGCCAGCAGCTTGGAGAGTAGCAATCAGCCCCAGCATTTT. Amino acid sequence: CASSLESSNQPQHF.